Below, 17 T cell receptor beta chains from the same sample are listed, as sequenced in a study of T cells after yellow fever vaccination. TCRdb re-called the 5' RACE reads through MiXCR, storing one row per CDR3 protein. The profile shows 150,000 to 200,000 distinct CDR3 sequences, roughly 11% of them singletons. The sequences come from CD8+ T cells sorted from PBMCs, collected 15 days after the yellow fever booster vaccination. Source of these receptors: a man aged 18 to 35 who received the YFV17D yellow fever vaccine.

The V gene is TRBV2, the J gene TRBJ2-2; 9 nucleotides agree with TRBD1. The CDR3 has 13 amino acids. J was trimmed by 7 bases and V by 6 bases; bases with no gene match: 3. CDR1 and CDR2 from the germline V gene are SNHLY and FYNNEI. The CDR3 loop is CASRGQGGGELFF. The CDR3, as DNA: TGTGCCAGCAGGGGACAGGGAGGCGGGGAGCTGTTTTTT.

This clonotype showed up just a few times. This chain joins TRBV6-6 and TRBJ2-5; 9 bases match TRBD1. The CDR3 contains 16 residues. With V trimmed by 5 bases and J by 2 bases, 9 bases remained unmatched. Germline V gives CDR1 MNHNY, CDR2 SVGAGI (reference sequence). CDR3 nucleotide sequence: TGTGCCAGCAGTAGCTCGACAGGGGGGATGCAAGAGACCCAGTACTTC. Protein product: CASSSSTGGMQETQYF.

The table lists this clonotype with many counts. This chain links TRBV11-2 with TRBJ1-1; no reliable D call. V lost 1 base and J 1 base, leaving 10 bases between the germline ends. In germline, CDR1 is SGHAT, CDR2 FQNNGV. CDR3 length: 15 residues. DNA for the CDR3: TGTGCCAGCAGCTTAGCAAGTTGGGGGAACACTGAAGCTTTCTTT. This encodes CASSLASWGNTEAFF.

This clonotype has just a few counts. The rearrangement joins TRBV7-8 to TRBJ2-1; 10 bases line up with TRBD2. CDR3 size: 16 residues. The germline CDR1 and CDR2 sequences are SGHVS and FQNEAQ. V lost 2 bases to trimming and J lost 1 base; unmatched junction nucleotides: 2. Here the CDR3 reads CASSLLAGVSYNEQFF. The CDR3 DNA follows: TGTGCCAGCAGCTTACTAGCGGGGGTTTCCTACAATGAGCAGTTCTTC.

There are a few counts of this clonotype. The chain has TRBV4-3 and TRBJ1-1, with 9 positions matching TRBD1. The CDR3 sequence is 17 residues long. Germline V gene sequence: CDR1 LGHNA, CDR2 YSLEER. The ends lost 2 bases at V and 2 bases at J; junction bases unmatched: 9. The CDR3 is CASSQSTDRGQNTEAFF. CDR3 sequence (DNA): TGCGCCAGCAGCCAATCCACGGACAGGGGCCAAAACACTGAAGCTTTCTTT.

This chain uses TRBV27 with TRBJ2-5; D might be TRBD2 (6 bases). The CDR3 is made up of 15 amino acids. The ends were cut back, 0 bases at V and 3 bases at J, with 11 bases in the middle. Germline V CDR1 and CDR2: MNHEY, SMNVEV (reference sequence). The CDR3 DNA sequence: TGTGCCAGCAGTTTATCGGAGCAGCGGGAAGAGACCCAGTACTTC. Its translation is CASSLSEQREETQYF.

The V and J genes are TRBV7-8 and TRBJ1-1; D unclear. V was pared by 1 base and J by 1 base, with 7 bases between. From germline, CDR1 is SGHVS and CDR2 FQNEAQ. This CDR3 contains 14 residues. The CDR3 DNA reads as TGTGCCAGCAGCTTAGGGCAGAAGAACACTGAAGCTTTCTTT. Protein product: CASSLGQKNTEAFF.

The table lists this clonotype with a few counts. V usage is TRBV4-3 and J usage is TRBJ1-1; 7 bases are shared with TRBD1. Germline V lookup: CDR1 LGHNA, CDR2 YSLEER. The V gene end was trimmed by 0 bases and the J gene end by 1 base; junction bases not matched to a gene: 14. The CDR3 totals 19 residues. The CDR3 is CASSQDSTWEGQRNTEAFF. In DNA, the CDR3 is TGCGCCAGCAGCCAAGATTCTACCTGGGAGGGACAGAGGAACACTGAAGCTTTCTTT.

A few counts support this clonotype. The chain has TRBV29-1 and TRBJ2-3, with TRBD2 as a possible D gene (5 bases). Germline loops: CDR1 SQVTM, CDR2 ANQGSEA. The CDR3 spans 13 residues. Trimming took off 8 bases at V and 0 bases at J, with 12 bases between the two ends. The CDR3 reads CSPSQRSTDTQYF. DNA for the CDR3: TGCAGCCCGAGTCAGCGGAGCACAGATACGCAGTATTTT.

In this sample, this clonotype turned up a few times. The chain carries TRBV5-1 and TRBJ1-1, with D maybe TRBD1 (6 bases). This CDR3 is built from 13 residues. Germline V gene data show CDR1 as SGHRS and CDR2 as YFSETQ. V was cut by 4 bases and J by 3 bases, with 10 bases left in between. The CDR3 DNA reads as TGCGCCAGCAGCCGAAGACAGGACACTGAAGCTTTCTTT. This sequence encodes CASSRRQDTEAFF.

CDR3 sequence: CASSQGTGGGYEQYV. The CDR3, as DNA: TGCGCCAGCAGCCAAGGGACAGGGGGCGGCTACGAGCAGTACGTC. This chain connects TRBV4-3 to TRBJ2-7; 11 bases map to TRBD1. This CDR3 spans 15 amino acids. The ends lost 1 base at V and 3 bases at J; junction bases unmatched: 2. CDR1 and CDR2 from the germline V gene are LGHNA and YSLEER.

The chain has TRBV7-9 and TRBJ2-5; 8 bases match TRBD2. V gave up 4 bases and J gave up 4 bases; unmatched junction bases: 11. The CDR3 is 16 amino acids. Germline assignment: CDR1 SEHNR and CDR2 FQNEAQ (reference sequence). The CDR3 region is CASSSMVAGRGETQYF. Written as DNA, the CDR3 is TGTGCCAGCAGCTCCATGGTAGCGGGGAGAGGAGAGACCCAGTACTTC.

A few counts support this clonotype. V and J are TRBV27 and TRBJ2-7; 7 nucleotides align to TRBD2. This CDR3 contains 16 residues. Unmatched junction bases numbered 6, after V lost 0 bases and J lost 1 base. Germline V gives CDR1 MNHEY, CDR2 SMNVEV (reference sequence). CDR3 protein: CASSLSPPGLSYEQYF. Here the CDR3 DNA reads TGTGCCAGCAGTTTATCTCCCCCGGGACTATCCTACGAGCAGTACTTC.

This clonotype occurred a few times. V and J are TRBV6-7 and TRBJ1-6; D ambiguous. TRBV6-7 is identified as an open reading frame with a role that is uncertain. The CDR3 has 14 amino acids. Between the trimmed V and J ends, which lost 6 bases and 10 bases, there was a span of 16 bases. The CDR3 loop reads CASRQQRPSSPLHF. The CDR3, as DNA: TGTGCCAGCAGACAACAGAGACCGAGCTCACCCCTCCACTTT.

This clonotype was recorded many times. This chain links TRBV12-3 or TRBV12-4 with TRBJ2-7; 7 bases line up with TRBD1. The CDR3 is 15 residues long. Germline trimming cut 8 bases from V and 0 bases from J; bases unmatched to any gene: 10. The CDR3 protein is CASVNGQVYSYEQYV. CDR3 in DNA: TGTGCCAGCGTCAACGGACAGGTCTACTCCTACGAGCAGTACGTC.

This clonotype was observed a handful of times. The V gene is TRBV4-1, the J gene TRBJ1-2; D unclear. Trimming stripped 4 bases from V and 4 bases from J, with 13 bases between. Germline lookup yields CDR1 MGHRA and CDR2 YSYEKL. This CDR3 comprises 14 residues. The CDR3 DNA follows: TGCGCCAGCAGCCCGAAGGGCACCGGCTATGGCTACACCTTC. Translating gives CASSPKGTGYGYTF.

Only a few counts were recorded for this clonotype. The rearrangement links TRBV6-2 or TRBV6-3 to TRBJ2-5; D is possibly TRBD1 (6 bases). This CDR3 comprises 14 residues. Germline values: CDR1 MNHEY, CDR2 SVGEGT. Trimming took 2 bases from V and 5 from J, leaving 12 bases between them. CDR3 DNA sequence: TGTGCCAGCAGTTACCTCGGGACACCCGAGACCCAGTACTTC. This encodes CASSYLGTPETQYF.